Below, 5 T cell receptor beta chains from the same sample are listed, as sequenced in a study of blood T cell repertoires in COVID-19. Generated by immunoSEQ multiplex PCR, the TCRdb table keeps only in-frame clones and is missing some. The profile shows 120,000 to 150,000 clones, around four fifths of them singletons. The sequencing input was peripheral blood. The receptors stem from a woman aged 40 to 49 with active or convalescent COVID-19.

The chain has TRBV28 and TRBJ1-4; D perhaps matches TRBD1 (6 bases). The CDR3 consists of 17 residues. Deletions cut 2 bases from V and 7 bases from J, with 20 bases between. Germline V gene data show CDR1 as MDHEN and CDR2 as SYDVKM. Here the CDR3 DNA reads TGTGCCAGCAGTTTAGCCGCCGGGGGGGGCTGGTTTGAAAAACTGTTTTTT. Translated: CASSLAAGGGWFEKLFF. The variable domain in full, with the rest retrieved from reference TRBV28 and TRBJ1-4, is DVKVTQSSRYLVKRTGEKVFLECVQDMDHENMFWYRQDPGLGLRLIYFSYDVKMKEKGDIPEGYSVSREKKERFSLILESASTNQTSMYLCASSLAAGGGWFEKLFFGSGTQLSVL.

V is TRBV5-1 and J is TRBJ2-7, with TRBD2 as a possible D gene (5 bases). Germline assignment: CDR1 SGHRS and CDR2 YFSETQ. Trimming stripped 3 bases from V and 3 bases from J, with 10 bases between. This CDR3 is 13 amino acids long. The DNA for the CDR3 is TGCGCCAGCAGCTCACCCGGGGTCTACGAGCAGTACTTC. Its translation: CASSSPGVYEQYF.

The rearrangement links TRBV28 to TRBJ2-7; 7 nucleotides line up with TRBD2. V lost 10 bases and J lost 4; bases outside the gene matches: 13. Germline-derived CDR1 and CDR2 are MDHEN and SYDVKM. This CDR3 spans 14 amino acids. DNA of the CDR3: TGTGCCACCTCATTACGGGGGGTGGTTTACGAGCAGTACTTC. Encoded protein: CATSLRGVVYEQYF.

The gene calls are TRBV3-1 (or the pseudogene TRBV3-2) and TRBJ2-1; 9 positions match TRBD2. There are 15 residues in the CDR3. V lost 2 bases and J lost 7; bases outside the gene matches: 6. The germline gives CDR1 LGHDT, CDR2 YNNKEL (reference sequence). The DNA of the CDR3 is TGTGCCAGCAGCCAATGGGCGGGAGGGAGAAATGAGCAGTTCTTC. It specifies CASSQWAGGRNEQFF.

This chain links TRBV5-1 with TRBJ2-3; 8 bases are shared with TRBD1. The CDR3 is made up of 15 amino acids. The germline gives CDR1 SGHRS, CDR2 YFSETQ. The V and J ends lost 4 bases and 3 bases, in that order; junction bases with no gene match: 7. CDR3 in DNA: TGCGCCAGCAGCAACGGACAGGGTTGGACAGATACGCAGTATTTT. Encoded protein: CASSNGQGWTDTQYF.